The rows below give T cell receptor beta chains drawn from one sample of a study of T-cell reconstitution after alpha-beta-depleted transplantation in children. Using its own MiXCR run on the PCR reads, TCRdb lists one record per CDR3 protein. The sample contains 380,000 or so distinct CDR3 sequences, more than 10% of which appear only once. The sample in question was PBMCs, obtained from the stem cell graft. Receptors originate from a human donor who donated a stem cell graft to a child with Fanconi anemia. Both conserved end residues are trimmed from each CDR3. The order of the fields is V gene, CDR3 protein.

TRBV7-8	ASSYRVGSYNEQF
TRBV12-3/TRBV12-4	ASSLWGQGFNEQF
TRBV5-5	ASSAELTGYETQY
TRBV28	ASVDRSNYGYT
TRBV12-3/TRBV12-4	ASSPDEEGYT
TRBV25-1	ASSGPGLQPHNSPLH
TRBV28	ASKVSNQPQH
TRBV20-1	SATSQVINQPQH
TRBV7-2	ASSSDSRRSGEQY
TRBV12-3/TRBV12-4	ASRSGAGASYEQY
TRBV10-2	ASSELALNYGYT
TRBV4-2	ASSQDLRGRAQY
TRBV5-1	ASSLQGQDSGNTIY
TRBV7-9	ASSFRQGGNGYT
TRBV7-2	ASSLSTGSGELF
TRBV14	ASSSAGGFGTEAF
TRBV4-3	ASSHSLLTGNEQF
TRBV20-1	SAPDLPGGAYNEQF
TRBV7-2	ASSSPSGLNTGELF
TRBV12-3/TRBV12-4	ASSLMTGSQETQY
TRBV6-2/TRBV6-3	ASGLAGLKETQY
TRBV7-3	ASSSTSGGASEQF
TRBV7-2	ASQGREYTEAF
TRBV5-1	ASSLEPGTAYGYT
TRBV20-1	SAVARGLTEAF
TRBV2	ASSGAGGPQPQH